This TCR beta chain appears in the sequencing data of a study of CD8+ T cells in alopecia areata. Study results and caveats: Sharing of TCRs across patients appeared less clear than in mice, possibly for HLA-related reasons. Uncertainty remains about how baseline CD8+ expansion links to response, with one nonresponder.

This clone occurred many times. Its antigen is unknown. Germline assignment: CDR1 ENHRY and CDR2 SYGVKD. The CDR3 consists of 14 residues. Unmatched junction bases numbered 10, after V lost 7 bases and J lost 5 bases. It was cDNA, reverse transcribed from extracted RNA, that served as the sequencing template. Profiling relied on immunoSEQ multiplex PCR, and the TCRdb table lists in-frame clones only, not all of them. The table lists 150,000 to 200,000 clones, more than 45% of them singletons. The treatment is: oral pan-JAK inhibitor, 5-10 mg twice daily. The starting material was CD4+ T cells sorted from blood, obtained at week 24, from a patient treated with tofacitinib. This chain connects TRBV10-3 to TRBJ2-7; 8 bases are a match to TRBD1. The TCR comes from a human donor with alopecia areata. The CDR3: CAIKSDSGGDEQYF. The CDR3 DNA reads TGTGCCATCAAGAGCGACTCAGGGGGCGACGAGCAGTACTTC.